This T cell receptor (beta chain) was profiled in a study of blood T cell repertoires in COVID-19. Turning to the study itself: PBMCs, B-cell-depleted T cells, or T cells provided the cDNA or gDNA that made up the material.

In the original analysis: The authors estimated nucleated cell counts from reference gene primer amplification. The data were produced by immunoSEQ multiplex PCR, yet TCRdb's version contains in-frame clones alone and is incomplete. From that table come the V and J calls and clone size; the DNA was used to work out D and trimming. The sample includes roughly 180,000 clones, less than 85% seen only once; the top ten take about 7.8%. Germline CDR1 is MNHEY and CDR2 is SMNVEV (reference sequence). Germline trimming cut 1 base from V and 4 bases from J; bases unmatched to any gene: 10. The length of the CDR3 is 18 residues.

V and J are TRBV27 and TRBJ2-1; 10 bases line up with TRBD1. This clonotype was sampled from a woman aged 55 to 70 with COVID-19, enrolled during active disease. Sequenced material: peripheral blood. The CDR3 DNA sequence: TGTGCCAGCAGTTTATATGGACAGGGGGAAGAAGAGTACAATGAGCAGTTCTTC. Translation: CASSLYGQGEEEYNEQFF.